The next 9 T cell receptor beta chains were all read from a single sample in a study of a mutant IDH1 vaccine in newly diagnosed glioma. The antigens of these receptors remain unknown. Time point here: week 23, last vaccination. Each vaccine dose was 300 ug of mutant IDH1 20-mer peptide, with topical imiquimod. Sequencing used immunoSEQ multiplex PCR; TCRdb keeps in-frame clones, though not all of them. The sample shows about 53,000 clones, about 81% of them seen only once. The input for sequencing was PBMCs, taken from a glioma patient whose treatment included an IDH1 peptide vaccine. These receptors were collected from a woman in her forties with glioma. Some clones in this sample may be carry-over from other donors' samples.

The genes are TRBV5-1 and TRBJ2-3; D call uncertain. The CDR3 extends over 14 amino acids. V was cut by 1 base and J by 2 bases, with 8 bases left in between. Germline CDR1 is SGHRS and CDR2 is YFSETQ. CDR3 sequence: CASSLLPSTDTQYF. The CDR3 bases are TGCGCCAGCAGCTTGCTGCCTTCCACAGATACGCAGTATTTT.

This chain links TRBV9 with TRBJ2-7; 9 bases map to TRBD2. This CDR3 has 15 residues. Per germline, CDR1 SGDLS and CDR2 YYNGEE. With V trimmed by 3 bases and J by 0 bases, 4 bases remained unmatched. CDR3 DNA sequence: TGTGCCAGCAGCGGTAGCGGGGGTTCCTCCTACGAGCAGTACTTC. Translated, it gives CASSGSGGSSYEQYF.

This sequence joins TRBV9 and TRBJ2-2; possibly TRBD2 for D (7 bases). The CDR3 length is 16 residues. The germline gives CDR1 SGDLS, CDR2 YYNGEE. Trimming cost V 7 bases and J 0 bases, with 16 bases left between them. The CDR3 region is CASLQEGGANTGELFF. CDR3 DNA sequence: TGTGCCAGCCTCCAGGAAGGGGGGGCGAACACCGGGGAGCTGTTTTTT.

The chain has TRBV7-2 and TRBJ1-5, with no clear D. The CDR3 loop spans 15 amino acids. Germline loops: CDR1 SGHTA, CDR2 FQGNSA. Deletions cut 1 base from V and 0 bases from J, with 7 bases between. CDR3 in DNA: TGTGCCAGCAGCTTAGTTTCCGCTAGCAATCAGCCCCAGCATTTT. The encoded protein is CASSLVSASNQPQHF.

This rearrangement joins TRBV29-1 to TRBJ1-2; 7 positions agree with TRBD1. Germline-derived CDR1 and CDR2 are SQVTM and ANQGSEA. Trimming took 6 bases from V and 5 from J; bases not matched to a gene: 6. The CDR3 spans 12 residues. The CDR3 bases are TGCAGCGTAACCGGGACAGATTATGGCTACACCTTC. Its protein is CSVTGTDYGYTF.

The chain combines TRBV2 with TRBJ2-5, with 7 nucleotides matching TRBD2. The CDR3 is 15 residues long. Unmatched junction bases numbered 6, after V lost 2 bases and J lost 3 bases. The V gene's germline CDR1 is SNHLY and CDR2 FYNNEI. In DNA, the CDR3 is TGTGCCAGCAGTGAAAATGGCGGGGGAGAAGAGACCCAGTACTTC. Its translation is CASSENGGGEETQYF.

The chain has TRBV2 and TRBJ1-2, with unresolved D. The germline gives CDR1 SNHLY, CDR2 FYNNEI. V was cut by 2 bases and J by 4 bases, with 8 bases left in between. The CDR3 is 13 amino acids. CDR3 region: CASSEWTAYGYTF. The DNA for the CDR3 is TGTGCCAGCAGTGAATGGACCGCCTATGGCTACACCTTC.

The chain has TRBV4-1 and TRBJ1-1; TRBD1 matches at 7 bases. Germline lookup yields CDR1 MGHRA and CDR2 YSYEKL. J was trimmed by 6 bases and V by 3 bases; bases with no gene match: 10. CDR3 length equals 15 residues. CDR3 nucleotide sequence: TGCGCCAGCAGCCACCCCCGAGTGACAGGGTCTGAAGCTTTCTTT. Residues: CASSHPRVTGSEAFF.

The chain employs TRBV13 and TRBJ1-6; D gene unclear. The V gene's germline CDR1 is PRHDT and CDR2 FYEKMQ (reference sequence). The V end was cut by 0 bases, the J end by 7 bases, with 7 bases between. The CDR3 runs to 14 residues. CDR3 protein: CASSLGGGNSPLHF. The DNA of the CDR3 is TGTGCCAGCAGCTTAGGTGGCGGGAATTCACCCCTCCACTTT.